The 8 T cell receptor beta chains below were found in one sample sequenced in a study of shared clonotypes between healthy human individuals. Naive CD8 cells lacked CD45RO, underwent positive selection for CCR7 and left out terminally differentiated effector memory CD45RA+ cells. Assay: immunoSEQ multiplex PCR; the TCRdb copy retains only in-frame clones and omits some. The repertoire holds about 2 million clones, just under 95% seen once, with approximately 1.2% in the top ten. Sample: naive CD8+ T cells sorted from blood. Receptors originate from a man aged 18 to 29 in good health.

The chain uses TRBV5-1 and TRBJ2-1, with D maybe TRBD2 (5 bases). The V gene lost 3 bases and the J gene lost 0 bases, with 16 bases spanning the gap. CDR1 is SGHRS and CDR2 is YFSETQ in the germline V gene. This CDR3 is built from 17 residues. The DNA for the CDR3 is TGCGCCAGCAGCTCAGAGGGCGGTTTTAGCTCCTACAATGAGCAGTTCTTC. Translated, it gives CASSSEGGFSSYNEQFF.

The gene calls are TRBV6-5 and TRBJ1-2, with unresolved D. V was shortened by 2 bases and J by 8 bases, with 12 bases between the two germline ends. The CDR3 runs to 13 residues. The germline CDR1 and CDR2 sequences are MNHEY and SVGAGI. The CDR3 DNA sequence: TGTGCCAGCAGTTACGGTGACCGCGGAGGCTACACCTTC. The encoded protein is CASSYGDRGGYTF.

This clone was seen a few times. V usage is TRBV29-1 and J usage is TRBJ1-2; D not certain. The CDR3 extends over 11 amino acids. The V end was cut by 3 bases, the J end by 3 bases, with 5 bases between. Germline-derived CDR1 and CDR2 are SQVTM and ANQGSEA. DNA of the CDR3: TGCAGCGTTGATCAGGACTATGGCTACACCTTC. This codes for CSVDQDYGYTF.

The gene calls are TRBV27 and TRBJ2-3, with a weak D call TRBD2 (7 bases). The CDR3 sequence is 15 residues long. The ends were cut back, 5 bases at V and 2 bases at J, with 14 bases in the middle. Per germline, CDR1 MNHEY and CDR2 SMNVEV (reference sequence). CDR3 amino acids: CASSNRGALTDTQYF. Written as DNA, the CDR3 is TGTGCCAGCAGTAACCGGGGGGCCCTCACAGATACGCAGTATTTT.

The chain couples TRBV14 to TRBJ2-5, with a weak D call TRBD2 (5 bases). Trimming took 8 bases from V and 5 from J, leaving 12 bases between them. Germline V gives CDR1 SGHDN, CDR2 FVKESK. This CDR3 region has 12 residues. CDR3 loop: CASGLAFETQYF. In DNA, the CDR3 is TGTGCCAGCGGCCTAGCTTTCGAGACCCAGTACTTC.

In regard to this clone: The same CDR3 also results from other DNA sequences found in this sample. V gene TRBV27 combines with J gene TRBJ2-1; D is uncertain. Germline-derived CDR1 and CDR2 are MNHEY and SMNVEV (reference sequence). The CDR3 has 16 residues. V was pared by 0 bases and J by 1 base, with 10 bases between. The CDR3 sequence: CASSLSAGSSYNEQFF. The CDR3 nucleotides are TGTGCCAGCAGTTTATCTGCAGGATCATCCTACAATGAGCAGTTCTTC.

CDR3 loop: CASSMSGARDTQYF. CDR3 DNA: TGTGCCAGTAGTATGTCGGGGGCGAGAGATACGCAGTATTTT. The chain recombines TRBV19 with TRBJ2-3; TRBD1 or TRBD2 may be the D gene (6 bases each). The CDR3 consists of 14 residues. Trimming took off 3 bases at V and 5 bases at J, with 12 bases between the two ends. CDR1 LNHDA and CDR2 SQIVND come from the germline V gene (reference sequence).

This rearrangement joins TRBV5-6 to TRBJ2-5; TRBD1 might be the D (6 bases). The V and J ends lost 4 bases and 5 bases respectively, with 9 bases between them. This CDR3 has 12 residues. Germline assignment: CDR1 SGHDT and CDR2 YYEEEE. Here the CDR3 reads CASSGTSETQYF. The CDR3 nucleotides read TGTGCCAGCAGCGGGACATCGGAGACCCAGTACTTC.